The next 11 T cell receptor beta chains were all read from a single sample in a study of vaccination and CD4 T cells after COVID-19. These receptors have no identified antigens. Sample treatment: approximately nine-day PBMC culture with coronavirus spike peptide pools or control peptides (ViraFEST assay). Unexposed donor CD4+ T cells predated the COVID-19 pandemic, collected 2011-2018. Sequencing of DNA taken from cultured CD4+ T cells relied on the Oncomine TCR Beta short-read assay. The template was genomic DNA from cultured CD4+ T cells. Each CDR3 protein is one row after TCRdb ran MiXCR on the PCR reads. The sample has about 9,100 distinct CDR3 sequences, 35% to 45% seen once. Sequencing was carried out using CD4+ T cells from blood, cultured in vitro. The receptors derive from a human donor in good health.

The CDR3 loop reads CASSKSTGGQPQHF. For the CDR3, the DNA is TGTGCCAGCAGTAAATCGACAGGGGGTCAGCCCCAGCATTTT. The V and J genes are TRBV6-5 and TRBJ1-5; 9 nucleotides agree with TRBD1. Per the germline V gene, CDR1 is MNHEY and CDR2 is SVGAGI. V lost 5 bases to trimming and J lost 6 bases; unmatched junction nucleotides: 5. CDR3 length: 14 residues.

This chain links TRBV6-5 with TRBJ1-2; D may be TRBD1 (6 bases). The CDR3 consists of 13 residues. The V gene lost 4 bases and the J gene lost 4 bases, with 10 bases spanning the gap. Germline values: CDR1 MNHEY, CDR2 SVGAGI. CDR3 region: CASSFAGAYGYTF. The CDR3 DNA reads TGTGCCAGCAGTTTCGCAGGGGCCTATGGCTACACCTTC.

The V call is TRBV28, the J call TRBJ2-2; D gene unclear. The CDR3 runs to 14 residues. Germline values: CDR1 MDHEN, CDR2 SYDVKM. Trimming stripped 9 bases from V and 4 bases from J, with 15 bases between. CDR3 region: CASTSDSLTGELFF. The CDR3 coding sequence is TGTGCCAGTACCTCCGACTCGCTCACCGGGGAGCTGTTTTTT.

This chain connects TRBV28 to TRBJ2-2, with 8 bases aligning to TRBD1. The germline V gene has CDR1 MDHEN and CDR2 SYDVKM. J gave up 4 bases and V 5 bases, and 9 bases lay outside the gene matches. The CDR3 spans 16 residues. The CDR3 DNA reads TGTGCCAGCAGTCGCCCAACCGGGACAGGCACCGGGGAGCTGTTTTTT. It is translated as CASSRPTGTGTGELFF.

The DNA of the CDR3 is TGCAGTGCCCCCCCGGAAGATAGCAATCAGCCCCAGCATTTT. Its translation is CSAPPEDSNQPQHF. V is TRBV20-1 and J is TRBJ1-5; no clear D. Germline V gene data show CDR1 as DFQATT and CDR2 as SNEGSKA (reference sequence). Trimming took 6 bases from V and 0 from J, leaving 12 bases between them. The CDR3 covers 14 residues.

This clonotype has just a few counts. The CDR3 reads CASRVGQATGELFF. The CDR3 coding sequence is TGTGCCAGCAGGGTGGGACAGGCGACCGGGGAGCTGTTTTTT. The rearrangement joins TRBV28 to TRBJ2-2; 8 nucleotides align to TRBD1. This CDR3 has 14 amino acids. Germline V lookup: CDR1 MDHEN, CDR2 SYDVKM. After removal of 6 bases from V and 5 bases from J, the junction contained 5 bases not matched to a gene.

This clonotype was seen only a few times. The rearrangement links TRBV20-1 to TRBJ2-1; possible D gene TRBD1, 6 bases. Trimming pared 4 bases from V and 11 bases from J, leaving 9 bases between. The CDR3 is 10 amino acids. Germline values: CDR1 DFQATT, CDR2 SNEGSKA (reference sequence). The DNA for the CDR3 is TGCAGTGCTACAGGGGAAAAGCAGTTCTTC. Its protein is CSATGEKQFF.

The chain links TRBV6-1 to TRBJ1-1; D is possibly TRBD1 (5 bases). This CDR3 is 13 amino acids long. Trimming removed 7 bases from V and 5 bases from J, with 14 bases in between. CDR1 MNHNS and CDR2 SASEGT come from the germline V gene. The DNA of the CDR3 is TGTGCCAGCACTTCAGGGAAAAGGACTGAAGCTTTCTTT. Amino acid sequence: CASTSGKRTEAFF.

This chain links TRBV6-1 with TRBJ2-7, with a possible D match to TRBD2 (6 bases). The CDR3 totals 15 residues. The germline gives CDR1 MNHNS, CDR2 SASEGT. Trimming cost V 6 bases and J 0 bases, with 15 bases left between them. The CDR3, as DNA: TGTGCCAGCAGGGGTGGAGGGGCCAACTCCTACGAGCAGTACTTC. Translation gives CASRGGGANSYEQYF.

This clonotype was seen more than once but under ten times. The DNA for the CDR3 is TGCAGTGCTGAGATAGGGGGCTCGGGAAACACCATATATTTT. Amino acids: CSAEIGGSGNTIYF. V gene TRBV20-1 combines with J gene TRBJ1-3, with 7 bases lining up with TRBD1. V shed 5 bases, J shed 4 bases, and the junction held 8 bases outside the gene matches. The CDR3 has 14 amino acids. The germline V gene encodes CDR1 DFQATT and CDR2 SNEGSKA (reference sequence).

The rearrangement joins TRBV7-8 to TRBJ2-2; D is possibly TRBD1 (5 bases). The germline gives CDR1 SGHVS, CDR2 FQNEAQ. This CDR3 is 14 amino acids long. V lost 8 bases to trimming and J lost 1 base, with 11 bases between them. CDR3 amino acids: CASRGHLNTGELFF. The DNA of the CDR3 is TGTGCCAGCCGAGGACACTTGAACACCGGGGAGCTGTTTTTT. The full variable domain, its missing parts supplied by reference TRBV7-8 and TRBJ2-2, is GAGVSQSPRYKVAKRGQDVALRCDPISGHVSLFWYQQALGQGPEFLTYFQNEAQLDKSGLPSDRFFAERPEGSVSTLKIQRTQQEDSAVYLCASRGHLNTGELFFGEGSRLTVL.